This T cell receptor (beta chain) was retrieved from a study of somatic mutations in cytotoxic T cells in rheumatoid arthritis. Study-wide context: Before any treatment began, around 30 ml EDTA peripheral blood was collected from patients right after diagnosis.

TCRdb keeps only in-frame clones here, not all; method: immunoSEQ multiplex PCR. The table records about 18,000 clones, 80% to 90% of them present only once. The study's findings and limits: Expanded CD8+ clones had unknown antigen targets. Adjustment for multiple comparisons was not applied to the slight TRBV07 underrepresentation observed in rheumatoid arthritis patients.

Notes on this clone: The target antigen is unknown.

V lost 1 base to trimming and J lost 5 bases; unmatched junction nucleotides: 5. The CDR3 runs to 14 residues. Germline values: CDR1 LNHDA, CDR2 SQIVND (reference sequence). Magnetic beads with positive selection isolated CD4+ and CD8+ fractions, whose purity was verified by flow cytometry. V is TRBV19 and J is TRBJ2-7; 7 bases map to TRBD2. The source is an adult with rheumatoid arthritis. The sample comprised CD8+ T cells sorted from blood. DNA of the CDR3: TGTGCCAGTAGTATAGCGGGGGGATTCGACGAGCAGTACTTC. Amino acids: CASSIAGGFDEQYF. The complete variable domain, with remaining parts taken from reference TRBV19 and TRBJ2-7, reads DGGITQSPKYLFRKEGQNVTLSCEQNLNHDAMYWYRQDPGQGLRLIYYSQIVNDFQKGDIAEGYSVSREKKESFPLTVTSAQKNPTAFYLCASSIAGGFDEQYFGPGTRLTVT.